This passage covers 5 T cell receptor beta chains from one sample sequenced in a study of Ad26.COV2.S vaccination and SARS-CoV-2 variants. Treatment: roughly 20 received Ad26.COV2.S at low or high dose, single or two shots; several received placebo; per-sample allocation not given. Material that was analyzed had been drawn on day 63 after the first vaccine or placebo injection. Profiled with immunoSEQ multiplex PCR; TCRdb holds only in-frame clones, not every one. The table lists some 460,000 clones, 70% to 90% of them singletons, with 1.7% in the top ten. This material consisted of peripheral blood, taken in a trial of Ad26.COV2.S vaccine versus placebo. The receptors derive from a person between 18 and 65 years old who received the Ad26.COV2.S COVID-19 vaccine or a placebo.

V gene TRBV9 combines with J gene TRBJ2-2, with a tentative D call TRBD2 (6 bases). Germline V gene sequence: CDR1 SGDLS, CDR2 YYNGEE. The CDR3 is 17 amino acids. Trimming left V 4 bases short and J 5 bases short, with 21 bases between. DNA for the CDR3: TGTGCCAGCAGCCCGAGGGTAGCGGCCCTGGGGACCGGGGAGCTGTTTTTT. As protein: CASSPRVAALGTGELFF. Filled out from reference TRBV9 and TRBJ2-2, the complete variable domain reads DSGVTQTPKHLITATGQRVTLRCSPRSGDLSVYWYQQSLDQGLQFLIQYYNGEERAKGNILERFSAQQFPDLHSELNLSSLELGDSALYFCASSPRVAALGTGELFFGEGSRLTVL.

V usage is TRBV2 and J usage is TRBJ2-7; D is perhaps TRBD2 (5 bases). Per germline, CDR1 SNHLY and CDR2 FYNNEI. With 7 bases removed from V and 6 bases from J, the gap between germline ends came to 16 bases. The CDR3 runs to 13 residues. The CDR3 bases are TGTGCCAGCATAAGGGAGCTGACGGGCGAGCAGTACTTC. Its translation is CASIRELTGEQYF.

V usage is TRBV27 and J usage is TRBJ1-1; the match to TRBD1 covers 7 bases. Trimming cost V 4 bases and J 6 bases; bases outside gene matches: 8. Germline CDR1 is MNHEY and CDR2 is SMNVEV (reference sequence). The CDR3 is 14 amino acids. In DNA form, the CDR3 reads TGTGCCAGCAGTTGGAACAACAGGGGCGCTGAAGCTTTCTTT. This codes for CASSWNNRGAEAFF.

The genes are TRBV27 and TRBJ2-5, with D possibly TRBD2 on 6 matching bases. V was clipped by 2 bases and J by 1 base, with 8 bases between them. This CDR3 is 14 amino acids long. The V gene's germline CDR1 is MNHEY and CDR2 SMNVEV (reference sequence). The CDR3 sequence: CASSLGGFQETQYF. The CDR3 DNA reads TGTGCCAGCAGTTTAGGAGGGTTCCAAGAGACCCAGTACTTC.

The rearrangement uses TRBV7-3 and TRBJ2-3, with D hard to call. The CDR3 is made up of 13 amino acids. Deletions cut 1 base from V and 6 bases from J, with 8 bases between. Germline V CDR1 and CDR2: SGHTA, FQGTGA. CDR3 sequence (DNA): TGTGCCAGCAGCTTAAATATGAAGGATACGCAGTATTTT. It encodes CASSLNMKDTQYF.